These 19 T cell receptor beta chains share one sample of origin, sequenced in a study of Graves' ophthalmopathy and Graves' hyperthyroidism. The sequenced template was RNA, covering the TCR beta CDR3 region. HTBI primers were used in a first-round RT-PCR, which preceded a second-round multiplex PCR. Each CDR3 protein gets one entry after TCRdb re-called the multiplex PCR reads with MiXCR. Altogether around 1,000,000 distinct CDR3 sequences are present, about 35% being singletons, with the ten largest covering 11%. Sequencing was carried out using peripheral blood or thyroid tissue (not recorded which). All receptors come from an adult man with Graves' hyperthyroidism.

This clonotype was seen only a few times. This chain joins TRBV6-6 and TRBJ1-3, with TRBD1 identical over 7 bases. Germline V gene data show CDR1 as MNHNY and CDR2 as SVGAGI (reference sequence). The junction had 3 bases not matched to a gene; V was cut back by 7 bases and J by 0 bases. This CDR3 is built from 14 residues. CDR3 nucleotides: TGTGCCAGCATGGCAGGGGGCTCTGGAAACACCATATATTTT. Translating it yields CASMAGGSGNTIYF.

This clonotype appeared many times. V usage is TRBV5-8 and J usage is TRBJ1-2, with D possibly matching TRBD1 (6 bases). V shed 4 bases and J shed 8 bases, with 18 bases lying between them. Germline CDR1 SGHTS, CDR2 YDEGEE. CDR3 length: 14 amino acids. CDR3 in amino acids: CASSIHGGGVGYTF. The CDR3 nucleotides read TGTGCCAGCAGCATACACGGAGGGGGGGTCGGCTACACCTTC.

The sample holds one count of this clonotype. This chain joins TRBV7-9 and TRBJ1-6, with 8 bases aligning to TRBD1. The germline gives CDR1 SEHNR, CDR2 FQNEAQ (reference sequence). The CDR3 has 15 residues. Trimming cost V 5 bases and J 9 bases; bases outside gene matches: 9. CDR3 protein: CASSGGQGGGSPLHF. The CDR3 nucleotides are TGTGCCAGCAGCGGAGGACAGGGCGGTGGTTCACCCCTCCACTTT.

This clonotype was seen a few times. This may stem from a read error, because a much larger clone lies one nucleotide away. The J gene is TRBJ1-5, the V gene TRBV2, with 7 bases matching TRBD1. The germline CDR1 and CDR2 sequences are SNHLY and FYNNEI. With V trimmed by 8 bases and J by 8 bases, 6 bases remained unmatched. The CDR3 extends over 12 amino acids. DNA for the CDR3: TGTGCCAGCGGACAGGATGGGGAGCCCCAGCATTTT. This codes for CASGQDGEPQHF.

This clonotype appeared once. The V gene is TRBV7-2, the J gene TRBJ2-7; D is undetermined. The germline V and J ends were trimmed by 5 bases and 3 bases, with 17 bases remaining between them. Germline V gene sequence: CDR1 SGHTA, CDR2 FQGNSA. The CDR3 spans 15 residues. CDR3: CASSVGGQKGYEQYF. The CDR3 nucleotides are TGTGCCAGCAGCGTTGGCGGCCAGAAGGGCTACGAGCAGTACTTC.

A few counts support this clonotype. This chain connects TRBV30 to TRBJ2-7; D is uncertain. The CDR3 covers 12 residues. Trimming stripped 8 bases from V and 6 bases from J, with 17 bases between. In germline, CDR1 is GTSNPN, CDR2 SVGIG (reference sequence). The CDR3 DNA reads TGTGCCCTGGGAAGGCCCACCGGCGAGCAGTACTTC. Translating it yields CALGRPTGEQYF.

This chain's CDR3 is CASSVGTPPLAQYF. In DNA form, the CDR3 reads TGTGCCAGCAGCGTCGGGACCCCCCCTTTGGCGCAGTATTTT. The rearrangement uses TRBV7-9 and TRBJ2-3; the D gene could be TRBD1 or TRBD2 (5 bases each). Germline-derived CDR1 and CDR2 are SEHNR and FQNEAQ (reference sequence). V lost 5 bases, J lost 10 bases, and 19 bases lay in between. The CDR3 contains 14 residues.

On this clonotype: A read error may explain this, as a much larger clone is one base away. V is TRBV10-3 and J is TRBJ2-2; the D gene is possibly TRBD2 (5 bases). The germline CDR1 and CDR2 sequences are ENHRY and SYGVKD. This CDR3 region has 15 residues. CDR3 nucleotide sequence: TGTGCCGTCAGTGAGCGAGGGTTAGGCACCGGGGAGCTGTTTTTT. As protein: CAVSERGLGTGELFF.

The gene calls are TRBV6-1 and TRBJ1-5; possibly TRBD1 for D (5 bases). Germline values: CDR1 MNHNS, CDR2 SASEGT. Trimming removed 2 bases at V and 5 bases at J, with 13 bases between. The CDR3 has 15 amino acids. The CDR3 spells CASSESGGGDQPQHF. CDR3 nucleotide sequence: TGTGCCAGCAGTGAATCGGGGGGAGGCGATCAGCCCCAGCATTTT.

Comment on this clonotype: Without the conserved terminal phenylalanine or tryptophan, this CDR3 likely stems from a read error. The DNA is left out, because the CDR3 cannot be placed on it with certainty; the CDR3 is given as TCRdb lists it. The chain is built from TRBV10-3 and TRBJ2-2; TRBD1, as called in the table, went unchecked against the DNA. The germline CDR1 and CDR2 sequences are ENHRY and SYGVKD. The CDR3 numbers 11 amino acids, ends counted. The CDR3 protein is CAISAGVAGGI.

This clonotype came up many times. The chain joins TRBV25-1 to TRBJ1-2; D may be TRBD1 (5 bases). Germline CDR1 and CDR2: MGHDK and SYGVNS. Between the trimmed V and J ends, which lost 6 bases and 4 bases, there was a span of 12 bases. This CDR3 region has 13 residues. In DNA form, the CDR3 reads TGTGCCAGCAGCGAAGCGGGGGTCTATGGCTACACCTTC. This sequence encodes CASSEAGVYGYTF.

This clonotype was observed many times. The chain is built from TRBV14 and TRBJ2-2; possibly TRBD1 or TRBD2 for D (5 bases each). Germline assignment: CDR1 SGHDN and CDR2 FVKESK. Trimming removed 4 bases at V and 0 bases at J, with 15 bases between. This CDR3 region has 17 residues. The CDR3 bases are TGTGCCAGCAGCCCGTCTCCCGGGGCCTCGAACACCGGGGAGCTGTTTTTT. Protein: CASSPSPGASNTGELFF.

The chain links TRBV25-1 to TRBJ2-5; D could derive from TRBD1 or TRBD2 (5 bases each). The CDR3 has 14 amino acids. V was cut by 4 bases and J by 7 bases, with 16 bases left in between. The germline V gene has CDR1 MGHDK and CDR2 SYGVNS. In DNA form, the CDR3 reads TGTGCCAGCAGTGCTAGGGACCGGGGAACGACCCAGTACTTC. This translates into CASSARDRGTTQYF.

This chain uses TRBV30 with TRBJ1-5; 8 bases align to TRBD1. Germline V gene data show CDR1 as GTSNPN and CDR2 as SVGIG (reference sequence). The J segment lost 3 bases and the V segment lost 7 bases, leaving 8 bases of the junction unmatched. The CDR3 runs 14 residues. CDR3 sequence reads: CAYTGGGNNQPQHF. The DNA for the CDR3 is TGTGCCTACACAGGGGGAGGAAACAATCAGCCCCAGCATTTT.

This chain uses TRBV10-3 with TRBJ1-5, with 9 positions matching TRBD1. The CDR3 is 17 residues long. Germline-derived CDR1 and CDR2 are ENHRY and SYGVKD. The ends lost 6 bases at V and 7 bases at J; junction bases unmatched: 16. CDR3 region: CAIRAGAGQGLYQPQHF. CDR3 coding DNA: TGTGCCATCAGGGCGGGGGCGGGACAGGGTTTATACCAGCCCCAGCATTTT.

This clonotype was seen repeatedly, ten times or more. This chain uses TRBV4-1 with TRBJ1-2; D not certain. The V end lost 4 bases, the J end lost 13 bases, and 13 bases lay between the germline ends. Germline values: CDR1 MGHRA, CDR2 YSYEKL. The CDR3 sequence is 11 residues long. CDR3 region: CASSRTGPVTF. The CDR3 region has the DNA TGCGCCAGCAGCCGGACTGGCCCAGTCACCTTC.

The chain carries TRBV7-9 and TRBJ1-3; weak D call: TRBD1 (5 bases). Germline-derived CDR1 and CDR2 are SEHNR and FQNEAQ (reference sequence). The ends were cut back, 4 bases at V and 3 bases at J, with 13 bases in the middle. CDR3 length equals 15 residues. CDR3 DNA: TGTGCCAGCAGCTCGGGGGATCGGGGTGGAAACACCATATATTTT. Its translation is CASSSGDRGGNTIYF.

CDR3 nucleotides: TGTGCCAGCAGTGGCGCACTAGCGGGGGATCCCTACGAGCAGTACTTC. This translates into CASSGALAGDPYEQYF. The chain joins TRBV28 to TRBJ2-7, with 11 bases lining up with TRBD2. Germline V lookup: CDR1 MDHEN, CDR2 SYDVKM. The CDR3 totals 16 residues. Unmatched junction bases numbered 8, after V lost 5 bases and J lost 2 bases. Looking up the rest from reference TRBV28 and TRBJ2-7 gives the full variable domain: DVKVTQSSRYLVKRTGEKVFLECVQDMDHENMFWYRQDPGLGLRLIYFSYDVKMKEKGDIPEGYSVSREKKERFSLILESASTNQTSMYLCASSGALAGDPYEQYFGPGTRLTVT.

This clonotype was seen at least ten times. The chain recombines TRBV10-3 with TRBJ2-2; TRBD1 matches 8 bases. The germline gives CDR1 ENHRY, CDR2 SYGVKD. The CDR3 is made up of 16 amino acids. Unmatched junction bases numbered 4, after V lost 3 bases and J lost 1 base. CDR3 sequence reads: CAISDEGTGNTGELFF. CDR3 nucleotides: TGTGCCATCAGTGACGAGGGGACAGGGAACACCGGGGAGCTGTTTTTT.